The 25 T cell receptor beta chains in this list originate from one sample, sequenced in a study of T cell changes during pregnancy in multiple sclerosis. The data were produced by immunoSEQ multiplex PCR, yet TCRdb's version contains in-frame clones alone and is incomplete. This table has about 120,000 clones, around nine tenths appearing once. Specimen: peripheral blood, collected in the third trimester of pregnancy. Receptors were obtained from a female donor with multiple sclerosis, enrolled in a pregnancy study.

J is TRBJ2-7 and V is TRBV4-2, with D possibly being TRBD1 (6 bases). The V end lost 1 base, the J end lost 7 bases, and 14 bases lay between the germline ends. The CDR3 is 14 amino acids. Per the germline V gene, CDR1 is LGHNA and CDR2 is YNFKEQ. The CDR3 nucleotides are TGTGCCAGCAGCCAAGGACAGGTCGGTGGGGAGCAGTACTTC. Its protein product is CASSQGQVGGEQYF.

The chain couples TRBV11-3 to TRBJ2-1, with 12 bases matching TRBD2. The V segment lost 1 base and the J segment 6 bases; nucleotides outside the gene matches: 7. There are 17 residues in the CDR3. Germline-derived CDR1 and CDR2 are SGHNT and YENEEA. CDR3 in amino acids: CASSLGLAGGPINEQFF. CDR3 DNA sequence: TGTGCCAGCAGCTTAGGTCTAGCGGGAGGGCCGATCAATGAGCAGTTCTTC.

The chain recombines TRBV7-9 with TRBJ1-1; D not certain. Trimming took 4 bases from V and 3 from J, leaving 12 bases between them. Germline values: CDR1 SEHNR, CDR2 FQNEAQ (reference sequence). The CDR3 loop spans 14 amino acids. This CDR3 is CASSYKEVDTEAFF. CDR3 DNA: TGTGCCAGCAGCTATAAGGAGGTGGACACTGAAGCTTTCTTT.

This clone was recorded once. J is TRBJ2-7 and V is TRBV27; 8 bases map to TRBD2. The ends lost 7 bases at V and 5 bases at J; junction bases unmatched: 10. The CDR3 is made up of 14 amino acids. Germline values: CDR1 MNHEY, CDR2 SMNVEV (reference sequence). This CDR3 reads CASTPGTSEDEQYF. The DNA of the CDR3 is TGTGCCAGCACCCCCGGGACTAGTGAAGACGAGCAGTACTTC.

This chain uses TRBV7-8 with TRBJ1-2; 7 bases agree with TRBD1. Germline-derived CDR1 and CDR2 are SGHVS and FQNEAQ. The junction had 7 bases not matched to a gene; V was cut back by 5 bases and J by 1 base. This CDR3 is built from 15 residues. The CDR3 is CASSPGTDLNYGYTF. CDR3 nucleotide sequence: TGTGCCAGCAGCCCCGGGACAGACCTTAACTATGGCTACACCTTC.

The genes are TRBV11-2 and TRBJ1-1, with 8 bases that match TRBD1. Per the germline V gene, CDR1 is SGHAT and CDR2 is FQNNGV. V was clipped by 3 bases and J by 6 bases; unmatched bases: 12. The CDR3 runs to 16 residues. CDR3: CASSLGLQGAVAEAFF. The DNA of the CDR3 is TGTGCCAGCAGCTTGGGACTCCAGGGGGCAGTCGCTGAAGCTTTCTTT.

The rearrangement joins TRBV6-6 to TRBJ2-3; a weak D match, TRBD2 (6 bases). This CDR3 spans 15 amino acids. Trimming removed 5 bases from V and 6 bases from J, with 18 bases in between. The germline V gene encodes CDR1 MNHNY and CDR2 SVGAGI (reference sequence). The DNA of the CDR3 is TGTGCCAGCAGTCAGAAGAGCGGGCCTCGGGATACGCAGTATTTT. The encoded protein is CASSQKSGPRDTQYF.

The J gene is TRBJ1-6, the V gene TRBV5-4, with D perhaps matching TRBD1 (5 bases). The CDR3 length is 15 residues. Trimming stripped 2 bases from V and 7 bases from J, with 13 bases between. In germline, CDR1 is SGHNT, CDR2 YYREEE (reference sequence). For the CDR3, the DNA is TGTGCCAGCAGCTTAGACGGGACTACCAATTCACCCCTCCACTTT. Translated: CASSLDGTTNSPLHF.

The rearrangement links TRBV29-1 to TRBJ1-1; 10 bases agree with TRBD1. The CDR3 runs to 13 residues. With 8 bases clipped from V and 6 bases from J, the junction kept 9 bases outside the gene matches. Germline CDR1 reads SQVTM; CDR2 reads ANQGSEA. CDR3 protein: CSSWTGGGSEAFF. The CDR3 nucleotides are TGCAGCTCCTGGACAGGGGGAGGGTCTGAAGCTTTCTTT.

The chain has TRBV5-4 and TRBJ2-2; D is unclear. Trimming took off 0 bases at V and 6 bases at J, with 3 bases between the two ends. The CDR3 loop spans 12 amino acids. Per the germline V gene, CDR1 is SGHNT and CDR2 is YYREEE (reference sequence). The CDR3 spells CASSLAPGELFF. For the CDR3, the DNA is TGTGCCAGCAGCTTGGCTCCCGGGGAGCTGTTTTTT.

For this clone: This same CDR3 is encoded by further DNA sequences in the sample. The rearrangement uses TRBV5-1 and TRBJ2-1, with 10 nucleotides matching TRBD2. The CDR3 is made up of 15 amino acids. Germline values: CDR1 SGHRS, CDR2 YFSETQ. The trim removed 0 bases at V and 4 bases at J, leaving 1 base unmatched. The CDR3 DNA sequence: TGCGCCAGCAGCTTGGGACTAGCGGGTTACAATGAGCAGTTCTTC. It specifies CASSLGLAGYNEQFF.

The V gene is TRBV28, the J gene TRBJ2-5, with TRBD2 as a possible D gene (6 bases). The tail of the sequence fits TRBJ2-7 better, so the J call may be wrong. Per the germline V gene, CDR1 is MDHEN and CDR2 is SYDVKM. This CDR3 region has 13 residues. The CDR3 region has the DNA TGTGCCAGCGGGGCAGCGGGTAGCTACGAGCAGTACTTC. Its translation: CASGAAGSYEQYF.

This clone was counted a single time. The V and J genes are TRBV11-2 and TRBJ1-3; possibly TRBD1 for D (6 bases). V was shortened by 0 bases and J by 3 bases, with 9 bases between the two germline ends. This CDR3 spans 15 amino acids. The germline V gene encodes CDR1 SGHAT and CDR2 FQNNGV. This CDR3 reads CASSLDQGFGNTIYF. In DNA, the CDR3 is TGTGCCAGCAGCTTAGATCAGGGGTTTGGAAACACCATATATTTT. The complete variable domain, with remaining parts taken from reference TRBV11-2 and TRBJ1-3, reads EAGVAQSPRYKIIEKRQSVAFWCNPISGHATLYWYQQILGQGPKLLIQFQNNGVVDDSQLPKDRFSAERLKGVDSTLKIQPAKLEDSAVYLCASSLDQGFGNTIYFGEGSWLTVV.

CDR3 in amino acids: CASSVGLAGAYEQFF. The DNA for the CDR3 is TGTGCCAGCAGCGTAGGCCTAGCGGGAGCCTATGAGCAGTTCTTC. V and J are TRBV9 and TRBJ2-1, with 10 bases fitting TRBD2. CDR1 and CDR2 from the germline V gene are SGDLS and YYNGEE. J was trimmed by 8 bases and V by 0 bases; bases with no gene match: 5. This CDR3 is built from 15 residues.

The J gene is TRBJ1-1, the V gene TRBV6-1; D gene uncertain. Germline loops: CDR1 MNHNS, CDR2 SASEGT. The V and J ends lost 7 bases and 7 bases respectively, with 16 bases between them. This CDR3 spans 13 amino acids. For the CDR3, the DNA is TGTGCCAGCATTTCGGGTCTTTCCCGTGAAGCTTTCTTT. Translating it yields CASISGLSREAFF.

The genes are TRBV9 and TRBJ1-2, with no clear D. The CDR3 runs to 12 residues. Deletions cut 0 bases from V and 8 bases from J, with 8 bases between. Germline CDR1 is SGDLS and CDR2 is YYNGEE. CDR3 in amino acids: CASSVGGLGYTF. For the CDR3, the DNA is TGTGCCAGCAGCGTAGGAGGGCTCGGCTACACCTTC.

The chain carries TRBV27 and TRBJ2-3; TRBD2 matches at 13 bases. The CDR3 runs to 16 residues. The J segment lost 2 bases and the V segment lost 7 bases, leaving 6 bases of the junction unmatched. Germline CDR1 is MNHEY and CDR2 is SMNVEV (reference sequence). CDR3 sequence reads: CASNPGTSGTTDTQYF. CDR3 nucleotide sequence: TGTGCCAGCAACCCCGGGACTAGCGGGACCACAGATACGCAGTATTTT.

The CDR3: CASSLNRSYGYTF. For the CDR3, the DNA is TGTGCCAGCAGTTTAAACAGGAGCTATGGCTACACCTTC. The rearrangement joins TRBV6-6 to TRBJ1-2, with D tentatively TRBD1 (5 bases). The V and J ends lost 4 bases and 4 bases respectively, with 10 bases between them. CDR1 MNHNY and CDR2 SVGAGI come from the germline V gene (reference sequence). The CDR3 has 13 amino acids.

In DNA form, the CDR3 reads TGTGCCAGCAGTCAGCGGGAATACTATGGCTACACCTTC. Translated: CASSQREYYGYTF. The V gene is TRBV28, the J gene TRBJ1-2; D not resolved. The germline V gene encodes CDR1 MDHEN and CDR2 SYDVKM. The CDR3 is made up of 13 amino acids. Trimming shortened V by 5 bases and J by 3 bases, and 10 bases separated the two germline ends.

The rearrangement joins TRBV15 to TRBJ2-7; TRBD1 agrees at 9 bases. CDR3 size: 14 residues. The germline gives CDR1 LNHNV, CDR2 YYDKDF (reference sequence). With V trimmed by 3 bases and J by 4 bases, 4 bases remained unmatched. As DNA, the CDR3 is TGTGCCACCAGCAGGGGGACAGGGAGATACGAGCAGTACTTC. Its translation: CATSRGTGRYEQYF.

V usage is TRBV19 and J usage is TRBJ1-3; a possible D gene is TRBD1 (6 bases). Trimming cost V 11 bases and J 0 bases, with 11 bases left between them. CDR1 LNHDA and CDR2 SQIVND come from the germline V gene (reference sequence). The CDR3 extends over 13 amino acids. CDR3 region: CASGQSSGNTIYF. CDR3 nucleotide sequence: TGTGCCTCCGGACAGTCCTCTGGAAACACCATATATTTT.

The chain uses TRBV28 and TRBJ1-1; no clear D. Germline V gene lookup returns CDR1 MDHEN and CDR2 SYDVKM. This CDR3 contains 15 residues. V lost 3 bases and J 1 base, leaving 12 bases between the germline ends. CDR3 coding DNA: TGTGCCAGCAGTTTTTGGCAGTCCGCGAACACTGAAGCTTTCTTT. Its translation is CASSFWQSANTEAFF. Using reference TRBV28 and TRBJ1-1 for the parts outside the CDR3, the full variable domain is DVKVTQSSRYLVKRTGEKVFLECVQDMDHENMFWYRQDPGLGLRLIYFSYDVKMKEKGDIPEGYSVSREKKERFSLILESASTNQTSMYLCASSFWQSANTEAFFGQGTRLTVV.

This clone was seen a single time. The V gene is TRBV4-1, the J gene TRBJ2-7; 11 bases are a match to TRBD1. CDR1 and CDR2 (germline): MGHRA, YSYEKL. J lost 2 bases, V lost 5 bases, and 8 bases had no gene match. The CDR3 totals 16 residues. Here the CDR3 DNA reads TGCGCCAGCAGCTCCCAACCGGGACAGGGGGCCTACGAGCAGTACTTC. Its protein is CASSSQPGQGAYEQYF.

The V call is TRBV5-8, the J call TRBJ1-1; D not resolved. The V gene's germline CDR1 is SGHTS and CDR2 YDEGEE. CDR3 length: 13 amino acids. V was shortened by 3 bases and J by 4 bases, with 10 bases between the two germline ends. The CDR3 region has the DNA TGTGCCAGCAGCTCAGGAGGAAGCACTGAAGCTTTCTTT. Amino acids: CASSSGGSTEAFF.

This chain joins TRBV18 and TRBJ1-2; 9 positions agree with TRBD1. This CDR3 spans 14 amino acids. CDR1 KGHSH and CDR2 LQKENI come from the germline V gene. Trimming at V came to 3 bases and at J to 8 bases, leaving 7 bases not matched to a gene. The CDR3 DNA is TGTGCCAGCTCACCCGGGACAGGGAATGAGGGCTACACCTTC. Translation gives CASSPGTGNEGYTF.